The 15 T cell receptor beta chains presented below share a single source sample, sequenced in a study of cytotoxic CD8 clonotypes in ibrutinib-treated CLL. Using immunoSEQ multiplex PCR, the repertoire was profiled, and TCRdb retains in-frame clones only, with some absent. The top ten clones hold approximately 15% of a sample with hundreds of thousands of clones, around 70% of them seen once. Sample: PBMCs, taken after 24 months of ibrutinib treatment. Source of these receptors: a human donor with chronic lymphocytic leukemia.

In its sample, this clone was seen a few times. The CDR3 reads CASSLAVSEETQYF. The CDR3 DNA reads as TGCGCCAGCAGCTTGGCGGTTAGCGAAGAGACCCAGTACTTC. The chain is built from TRBV5-1 and TRBJ2-5; perhaps TRBD2 as D (5 bases). Trimming took 0 bases from V and 3 from J, leaving 9 bases between them. Per the germline V gene, CDR1 is SGHRS and CDR2 is YFSETQ. CDR3 length: 14 residues.

The V and J genes are TRBV5-1 and TRBJ2-7, with TRBD1 identical over 7 bases. The CDR3 covers 18 residues. Germline values: CDR1 SGHRS, CDR2 YFSETQ. The V gene end was trimmed by 4 bases and the J gene end by 0 bases; junction bases not matched to a gene: 16. The CDR3 DNA is TGCGCCAGCAGCATACAAAATCCGGGACAGAGTATCTCCTACGAGCAGTACTTC. Amino acids: CASSIQNPGQSISYEQYF.

The V call is TRBV29-1, the J call TRBJ2-6, with 7 nucleotides matching TRBD1. V trimming: 4 bases; J trimming: 2 bases; junction bases outside the gene matches: 5. The CDR3 consists of 15 residues. The V gene's germline CDR1 is SQVTM and CDR2 ANQGSEA. The CDR3 bases are TGCAGCGTTGCACGTGACAGGGCTGGGGCCAACGTCCTGACTTTC. Protein product: CSVARDRAGANVLTF.

The rearrangement uses TRBV19 and TRBJ2-6; D possibly corresponds to TRBD1 (5 bases). CDR1 and CDR2 from the germline V gene are LNHDA and SQIVND (reference sequence). Trimming took off 5 bases at V and 0 bases at J, with 11 bases between the two ends. This CDR3 is 16 amino acids long. The CDR3, as DNA: TGTGCCAGTAGTTCGTACAGGTACTCTGGGGCCAACGTCCTGACTTTC. It encodes CASSSYRYSGANVLTF.

This clone showed up just a few times. V usage is TRBV25-1 and J usage is TRBJ2-3; 7 positions agree with TRBD2. The ends lost 2 bases at V and 8 bases at J; junction bases unmatched: 10. Germline V gene data show CDR1 as MGHDK and CDR2 as SYGVNS. The CDR3 has 15 residues. Here the CDR3 DNA reads TGTGCCAGCAGTGAAGGGGGGGGAGATACGGGTACGCAGTATTTT. Protein sequence: CASSEGGGDTGTQYF.

This clone was seen a few times. V gene TRBV4-2 combines with J gene TRBJ2-7, with 7 positions matching TRBD2. This CDR3 has 14 residues. The germline V gene encodes CDR1 LGHNA and CDR2 YNFKEQ. V lost 1 base and J lost 6; bases outside the gene matches: 6. CDR3 residues: CASSQGTSGGEQYF. In nucleotides, the CDR3 is TGTGCCAGCAGCCAAGGGACTAGTGGAGGCGAGCAGTACTTC.

There are many counts of this clone. V usage is TRBV7-6 and J usage is TRBJ2-7; 7 nucleotides align to TRBD2. Germline V gives CDR1 SGHVS, CDR2 FNYEAQ. The V segment lost 4 bases and the J segment 7 bases; nucleotides outside the gene matches: 4. CDR3 length equals 12 residues. For the CDR3, the DNA is TGTGCCAGCAGCTGGGAGGGCGGAGAGCAGTACTTC. Translated: CASSWEGGEQYF. Combining the CDR3 with reference TRBV7-6 and TRBJ2-7 gives the whole variable domain GAGVSQSPRYKVTKRGQDVALRCDPISGHVSLYWYRQALGQGPEFLTYFNYEAQQDKSGLPNDRFSAERPEGSISTLTIQRTEQRDSAMYRCASSWEGGEQYFGPGTRLTVT.

The CDR3 coding sequence is TGTGCCTGGATTGGCAGGGGAAAGAACGAGCAGTACTTC. Translated: CAWIGRGKNEQYF. The chain employs TRBV30 and TRBJ2-7; D is perhaps TRBD1 (6 bases). The length of the CDR3 is 13 residues. Germline V lookup: CDR1 GTSNPN, CDR2 SVGIG (reference sequence). Trimming stripped 4 bases from V and 5 bases from J, with 15 bases between.

The DNA of the CDR3 is TGTGCCAGCAGTGATCCGTCGGGCTCTCTCGCGAACACCGGGGAGCTGTTTTTT. Encoded protein: CASSDPSGSLANTGELFF. The chain has TRBV6-1 and TRBJ2-2; no clear D gene. The CDR3 spans 18 residues. The V gene's germline CDR1 is MNHNS and CDR2 SASEGT. The germline V and J ends were trimmed by 3 bases and 0 bases, with 17 bases remaining between them.

This clone was found a few times. The chain uses TRBV10-3 and TRBJ1-2; tentatively, D is TRBD1 (6 bases). The CDR3 is 12 residues long. Between the trimmed V and J ends, which lost 4 bases and 6 bases, there was a span of 9 bases. Germline V gives CDR1 ENHRY, CDR2 SYGVKD. The chain's CDR3 is CAISAAGDGYTF. The DNA for the CDR3 is TGTGCCATCAGTGCGGCAGGGGATGGCTACACCTTC.

This sequence joins TRBV25-1 and TRBJ2-1; D uncertain. Germline CDR1 and CDR2: MGHDK and SYGVNS. This CDR3 spans 14 amino acids. V was trimmed by 1 base and J by 7 bases, leaving 11 bases between them. DNA for the CDR3: TGTGCCAGCAGTGAATTAGGGCAGGTTAATGAGCAGTTCTTC. It is translated as CASSELGQVNEQFF.

The rearrangement uses TRBV9 and TRBJ1-1; 8 bases agree with TRBD1. Per the germline V gene, CDR1 is SGDLS and CDR2 is YYNGEE. The CDR3 length is 13 residues. J was trimmed by 2 bases and V by 8 bases; bases with no gene match: 5. CDR3 nucleotides: TGTGCCAGTGGGGGGACAGGAAACACTGAAGCTTTCTTT. Encoded protein: CASGGTGNTEAFF.

This rearrangement joins TRBV6-6 to TRBJ1-2; a weak D match, TRBD1 (6 bases). CDR1 is MNHNY and CDR2 is SVGAGI in the germline V gene (reference sequence). The CDR3 is made up of 12 amino acids. The CDR3 DNA reads TGTGACCGCAGGGGCCTCCAGAATGGCTACACCTTC. As protein: CDRRGLQNGYTF.

V gene TRBV28 combines with J gene TRBJ2-3; D might be TRBD1 or TRBD2, each matching 5 bases. Germline-derived CDR1 and CDR2 are MDHEN and SYDVKM. The CDR3 runs 13 residues. V was cut by 6 bases and J by 3 bases, with 10 bases left in between. This CDR3 reads CASRKWGTDTQYF. The CDR3 region has the DNA TGTGCCAGCAGAAAGTGGGGGACAGATACGCAGTATTTT.

The chain is built from TRBV18 and TRBJ2-1; D may be TRBD2 (5 bases). Deletions cut 2 bases from V and 8 bases from J, with 10 bases between. The CDR3 has 13 amino acids. Germline-derived CDR1 and CDR2 are KGHSH and LQKENI. CDR3 nucleotides: TGTGCCAGCTCACCAATTGAGGGCGATGAGCAGTTCTTC. Its translation: CASSPIEGDEQFF.